These T cell receptor beta chains were read from a single sample in a study of regulatory T cells in long-lasting Graves disease. From the multiplex PCR reads, TCRdb called clonotypes with MiXCR, one entry per CDR3 protein. Here the sample spans 600,000 to 850,000 distinct CDR3 sequences, approximately 29% being singletons. The specimen was peripheral blood mononuclear cells (PBMCs), collected when the disease was refractory, from a patient treated with antithyroid drugs. The receptors shown here come from a female donor with Graves disease. Each CDR3 is given with its conserved first and last residue. D genes are given only for firm matches. The size of a clone is reported for some rows only, either as once, few or many, or as a class for expanded clones.

D gene | J gene | clone size | V gene | CDR3 protein | CDR3 DNA
- | TRBJ1-2 | - | TRBV7-2 | CASSFSTGFNGYTF | TGTGCCAGCAGCTTCAGTACAGGGTTCAATGGCTACACCTTC
TRBD1 | TRBJ2-6 | - | TRBV2 | CASGGTGAGGANVLTF | TGTGCCAGCGGGGGAACAGGGGCTGGTGGGGCCAACGTCCTGACTTTC
TRBD2 | TRBJ2-5 | - | TRBV30 | CAWRREGTETQCF | TGTGCCTGGAGGAGGGAGGGGACGGAGACCCAGTGCTTC
- | TRBJ1-1 | - | TRBV19 | CASSIALGTGEAFF | TGTGCCAGTAGTATAGCACTCGGCACGGGTGAAGCTTTCTTT
- | TRBJ1-5 | many | TRBV2 | CASKGFGSRADNQPQHF | TGTGCCAGCAAGGGGTTTGGGAGCCGGGCTGACAATCAGCCCCAGCATTTT
- | TRBJ1-2 | many | TRBV12-3/TRBV12-4 | CASSLGAAGYTF | TGTGCCAGCAGTTTGGGCGCAGCGGGCTACACCTTC
- | TRBJ2-5 | - | TRBV5-1 | CASSMGRSRMETQYF | TGCGCCAGCAGCATGGGACGGTCGAGAATGGAGACCCAGTACTTC
- | TRBJ1-5 | - | TRBV12-3/TRBV12-4 | CASSETADQPQHF | TGTGCCAGCAGTGAAACGGCTGATCAGCCCCAGCATTTT
TRBD1 | TRBJ1-6 | - | TRBV27 | CASSVTGASPLHF | TGTGCCAGCAGCGTGACAGGGGCCTCACCCCTCCACTTT
- | TRBJ1-1 | - | TRBV6-2/TRBV6-3 | CASSYSWGDTEAFF | TGTGCCAGCAGTTACTCGTGGGGGGACACTGAAGCTTTCTTT
- | TRBJ2-7 | few | TRBV6-1 | CASSLHYSGEQYF | TGTGCCAGCAGCTTACACTACTCGGGAGAGCAGTACTTC
- | TRBJ1-4 | few | TRBV20-1 | CSAAEGPNWLFF | TGCAGTGCTGCCGAGGGACCGAACTGGCTGTTTTTT
TRBD2 | TRBJ2-5 | many | TRBV12-3/TRBV12-4 | CASSNALLGRGQETQYF | TGTGCCAGCAGCAATGCCCTGTTAGGGAGGGGACAAGAGACCCAGTACTTC
- | TRBJ2-2 | few | TRBV27 | CASSSRLGTGELFF | TGTGCCAGCAGCTCCCGGCTTGGGACCGGGGAGCTGTTTTTT
- | TRBJ1-2 | few | TRBV30 | CAGLQGRNYGYTF | TGTGCCGGGCTACAAGGGAGAAACTATGGCTACACCTTC
- | TRBJ1-1 | few | TRBV3-1 | CASSPQPSTLNTEAFF | TGTGCCAGCAGCCCCCAGCCTAGTACCTTGAACACTGAAGCTTTCTTT
TRBD1 | TRBJ1-2 | many | TRBV30 | CAWNRDRDHGYTF | TGTGCCTGGAACAGGGACAGGGATCATGGCTACACCTTC